A single sample is the source of the 20 T cell receptor beta chains below, sequenced in a study of monozygotic twins with inflammatory bowel disease. Reanalyzing the 5' RACE reads, TCRdb keeps one entry per CDR3 protein, without DNA. The sample holds 140,000 to 150,000 distinct CDR3 sequences. The sequenced material came from blood. These receptors all come from a human donor with ulcerative colitis or Crohn's disease, or a healthy co-twin of an affected twin (not recorded which).

The chain uses TRBV7-6 and TRBJ2-7; TCRdb picks TRBD2, but there is no DNA to check that call. This CDR3 is 12 amino acids long. Germline values: CDR1 SGHVS, CDR2 FNYEAQ. This CDR3 is CASSWTSGEQYF.

This chain links TRBV12-3 or TRBV12-4 with TRBJ2-6. The CDR3 sequence is 15 residues long. This chain's CDR3 is CASRSDSYGANVLTF.

The chain links TRBV7-6 to TRBJ2-1; TCRdb reports TRBD1, a call that lacks DNA to check it against. CDR1 and CDR2 from the germline V gene are SGHVS and FNYEAQ. CDR3 size: 16 residues. CDR3 in amino acids: CASSGPGTGAYNEQFF. Looking up the rest from reference TRBV7-6 and TRBJ2-1 gives the full variable domain: GAGVSQSPRYKVTKRGQDVALRCDPISGHVSLYWYRQALGQGPEFLTYFNYEAQQDKSGLPNDRFSAERPEGSISTLTIQRTEQRDSAMYRCASSGPGTGAYNEQFFGPGTRLTVL.

The chain uses TRBV10-3 and TRBJ2-1; checking the TCRdb D call of TRBD2 is not possible without DNA. Germline V gene lookup returns CDR1 ENHRY and CDR2 SYGVKD. The CDR3 covers 16 residues. The CDR3 sequence is CAITEEITSGRNEQFF.

The chain combines TRBV5-1 with TRBJ2-5; there is no DNA to check the TCRdb D call of TRBD2. Germline assignment: CDR1 SGHRS and CDR2 YFSETQ. This CDR3 is built from 16 residues. CDR3 region: CASSLKSGRIQETQYF.

The chain uses TRBV10-3 and TRBJ1-5. The CDR3 is 13 amino acids. The germline V gene encodes CDR1 ENHRY and CDR2 SYGVKD. CDR3 sequence: CAISERVDQPQHF.

V is TRBV6-6 and J is TRBJ2-7. The CDR3 sequence is 13 residues long. Germline V gives CDR1 MNHNY, CDR2 SVGAGI (reference sequence). The CDR3 sequence: CASSSQEGYEQYF.

The V and J genes are TRBV7-7 and TRBJ2-7; absent DNA, TCRdb's TRBD2 call cannot be checked. Germline CDR1 is SSHAT and CDR2 is FNYEAQ (reference sequence). The CDR3 sequence is 15 residues long. The CDR3 region is CASAPGAGESYEQYF.

This sequence joins TRBV20-1 and TRBJ2-1; TCRdb names TRBD1, which stays unverified in the absence of DNA. This CDR3 has 14 residues. Germline V gene data show CDR1 as DFQATT and CDR2 as SNEGSKA (reference sequence). CDR3 protein: CSATGRSGTNEQFF.

CDR3 protein: CASSPILGELFF. The chain links TRBV3-1 to TRBJ2-2. CDR1 and CDR2 from the germline V gene are LGHDT and YNNKEL (reference sequence). The length of the CDR3 is 12 residues.

V and J are TRBV15 and TRBJ2-1; TCRdb gives TRBD1 as the D gene, but with no DNA this cannot be confirmed. The CDR3 runs 15 residues. Per the germline V gene, CDR1 is LNHNV and CDR2 is YYDKDF (reference sequence). CDR3 in amino acids: CATSREPGAYNEQFF.

This chain joins TRBV28 and TRBJ1-3; TCRdb's D call, TRBD1, is unchecked because there is no DNA. This CDR3 has 16 residues. Per germline, CDR1 MDHEN and CDR2 SYDVKM. This CDR3 is CASNLGTASSGNTIYF.

The V call is TRBV5-1, the J call TRBJ1-4. There are 15 residues in the CDR3. Germline CDR1 is SGHRS and CDR2 is YFSETQ. CDR3 sequence reads: CASSLGGQTNEKLFF.

The chain recombines TRBV6-2 or TRBV6-3 with TRBJ2-3. The CDR3 is 14 amino acids. Germline loops: CDR1 MNHEY, CDR2 SVGEGT. This chain's CDR3 is CASSYGRFTDTQYF.

V is TRBV5-1 and J is TRBJ2-1; TCRdb selects TRBD2, and the lack of DNA leaves this call unchecked. From germline, CDR1 is SGHRS and CDR2 YFSETQ. The CDR3 has 17 residues. CDR3 residues: CASSWETSGDSYNEQFF.

This rearrangement joins TRBV4-1 to TRBJ2-1. The V gene's germline CDR1 is MGHRA and CDR2 YSYEKL. This CDR3 contains 13 residues. CDR3 protein: CASSQESGNEQFF.

V gene TRBV29-1 combines with J gene TRBJ2-7; as DNA is missing, the TRBD1 call by TCRdb cannot be tested. CDR3 length: 14 amino acids. Germline lookup yields CDR1 SQVTM and CDR2 ANQGSEA. The CDR3 reads CSVGQQGPTYEQYF.

J is TRBJ1-2 and V is TRBV29-1; TCRdb's assignment of TRBD1 cannot be checked, as there is no DNA. This CDR3 is 17 amino acids long. Germline CDR1 is SQVTM and CDR2 is ANQGSEA. CDR3 in amino acids: CSVEEFEGARSYYGYTF. Filled out from reference TRBV29-1 and TRBJ1-2, the complete variable domain reads SAVISQKPSRDICQRGTSLTIQCQVDSQVTMMFWYRQQPGQSLTLIATANQGSEATYESGFVIDKFPISRPNLTFSTLTVSNMSPEDSSIYLCSVEEFEGARSYYGYTFGSGTRLTVV.

The rearrangement uses TRBV15 and TRBJ1-6; with no DNA, the TCRdb D assignment of TRBD1 cannot be verified. The germline gives CDR1 LNHNV, CDR2 YYDKDF (reference sequence). The CDR3 is 15 amino acids. The CDR3 is CATSTRQGVASPLHF.

The chain uses TRBV27 and TRBJ2-7; checking the TCRdb D call of TRBD1 is not possible without DNA. Germline V lookup: CDR1 MNHEY, CDR2 SMNVEV (reference sequence). The CDR3 is 13 amino acids. The CDR3 is CASSRTGNYEQYF.